A selection of T cell receptor beta chains follows, all from one sample in a study of spatial heterogeneity in lung cancer. Using its own MiXCR run on the 5' RACE reads, TCRdb lists one record per CDR3 protein. The repertoire holds fewer than 150,000 distinct CDR3 sequences, with 11% as singletons. This sample comprised PBMCs, obtained at follow-up. These receptor sequences come from a female donor with early-stage non-small cell lung cancer. The CDR3 runs from the conserved cysteine through the conserved F or W. A D gene is named only where the DNA matches it firmly. The size of a clone is reported for some rows only, either as once, few or many, or as a class for expanded clones.

d_gene: .; v_gene: TRBV28; abundance: many; j_gene: TRBJ1-2; CDR3nt: TGTGCCAGCAGTTTACCACAGTCCAGCTATGGCTACACCTTC; CDR3aa: CASSLPQSSYGYTF
d_gene: TRBD2; v_gene: TRBV19; abundance: few; j_gene: TRBJ2-1; CDR3nt: TGTGCCAGTAGTGCCGCTGCGGGAGTTTTATACAATGAGCAGTTCTTC; CDR3aa: CASSAAAGVLYNEQFF
d_gene: .; v_gene: TRBV7-9; abundance: few; j_gene: TRBJ2-1; CDR3nt: TGTGCCAGCAGCCTACCGGGCGGTACAGGGTTAGATGAGCAGTTCTTC; CDR3aa: CASSLPGGTGLDEQFF
d_gene: TRBD1; v_gene: TRBV6-6; abundance: many; j_gene: TRBJ1-1; CDR3nt: TGTGCCAGCAGTTATACGGGACAGGCTTCCATAGAAGCTTTCTTT; CDR3aa: CASSYTGQASIEAFF
d_gene: .; v_gene: TRBV19; abundance: .; j_gene: TRBJ1-4; CDR3nt: TGTGCCAGTAGTATACGGACACCGACTGAAAAACTGTTTTTT; CDR3aa: CASSIRTPTEKLFF
d_gene: .; v_gene: TRBV20-1; abundance: many; j_gene: TRBJ2-7; CDR3nt: TGCAGTGCTAGAAACCTAGGGTTCGAGCAGTACTTC; CDR3aa: CSARNLGFEQYF
d_gene: TRBD1; v_gene: TRBV6-2/TRBV6-3; abundance: .; j_gene: TRBJ1-4; CDR3nt: TGTGCCAGCAGTTGGGACAGCGAAAAACTGTTTTTT; CDR3aa: CASSWDSEKLFF
d_gene: .; v_gene: TRBV28; abundance: few; j_gene: TRBJ2-7; CDR3nt: TGTGCCAGCAGCCCAGGTGGGTTCCACGAGCAGTACTTC; CDR3aa: CASSPGGFHEQYF
d_gene: .; v_gene: TRBV19; abundance: .; j_gene: TRBJ1-2; CDR3nt: TGTGCCAGTTGGGGACGGATGAACTATGGCTACACCTTC; CDR3aa: CASWGRMNYGYTF
d_gene: TRBD1; v_gene: TRBV29-1; abundance: many; j_gene: TRBJ2-1; CDR3nt: TGCAGCGTTAACAGGGGCTCCTACAATGAGCAGTTCTTC; CDR3aa: CSVNRGSYNEQFF
d_gene: .; v_gene: TRBV23-1; abundance: few; j_gene: TRBJ1-5; CDR3nt: TGCGCCAGCAGTCAATCAGGGTTTGATCAGCCCCAGCATTTT; CDR3aa: CASSQSGFDQPQHF
d_gene: .; v_gene: TRBV6-6; abundance: many; j_gene: TRBJ1-1; CDR3nt: TGTGCCAGCAGTTACCCCTACCGGAACACTGAAGCTTTCTTT; CDR3aa: CASSYPYRNTEAFF
d_gene: .; v_gene: TRBV6-5; abundance: .; j_gene: TRBJ2-3; CDR3nt: TGTGCCAGCAGTTACGGGGCCGGATTTAGCACAGATACGCAGTATTTT; CDR3aa: CASSYGAGFSTDTQYF
d_gene: TRBD1; v_gene: TRBV27; abundance: .; j_gene: TRBJ2-3; CDR3nt: TGTGCCAGCAACCCAGGGGGCCACAATACGCAGTATTTT; CDR3aa: CASNPGGHNTQYF
d_gene: TRBD2; v_gene: TRBV30; abundance: .; j_gene: TRBJ2-7; CDR3nt: TGTGCCTGGAGGACTAGCGGGAGTGTGCACGAGCAGTACTTC; CDR3aa: CAWRTSGSVHEQYF
d_gene: TRBD2; v_gene: TRBV20-1; abundance: few; j_gene: TRBJ2-1; CDR3nt: TGCAGTGCTACCCGACTAGCGGACGCCTACAATGAGCAGTTCTTC; CDR3aa: CSATRLADAYNEQFF
d_gene: .; v_gene: TRBV7-9; abundance: few; j_gene: TRBJ2-1; CDR3nt: TGTGCCAGCAGCTTCGGGACTTACAATGAGCAGTTCTTC; CDR3aa: CASSFGTYNEQFF
d_gene: .; v_gene: TRBV11-1; abundance: .; j_gene: TRBJ2-5; CDR3nt: TGTGCCAGCAGCTTAAATGGTCCCGGGAGTGGTACAATATTCGAGACCCAGTACTTC; CDR3aa: CASSLNGPGSGTIFETQYF
d_gene: .; v_gene: TRBV7-3; abundance: many; j_gene: TRBJ2-1; CDR3nt: TGTGCCAGCAGCCCTCAGGACGGTACCTACAATGAGCAGTTCTTC; CDR3aa: CASSPQDGTYNEQFF
d_gene: .; v_gene: TRBV24-1; abundance: .; j_gene: TRBJ1-2; CDR3nt: TGTGCCACCAGTGATTTAGGGACCAACTATGGCTACACCTTC; CDR3aa: CATSDLGTNYGYTF
d_gene: TRBD1; v_gene: TRBV10-3; abundance: many; j_gene: TRBJ2-4; CDR3nt: TGTGCCATCAGTGAGTTACAGGGGAACATTCAGTACTTC; CDR3aa: CAISELQGNIQYF
d_gene: .; v_gene: TRBV28; abundance: many; j_gene: TRBJ2-7; CDR3nt: TGTGCCAGCAGTTTTGCGAACAGCTACGAGCAGTACTTC; CDR3aa: CASSFANSYEQYF
d_gene: .; v_gene: TRBV18; abundance: .; j_gene: TRBJ1-1; CDR3nt: TGTGCCAGCTCACAGGGGAGGGACACTGAAGCTTTCTTT; CDR3aa: CASSQGRDTEAFF
d_gene: .; v_gene: TRBV7-2; abundance: few; j_gene: TRBJ2-1; CDR3nt: TGTGCCAGCAGCGCGGACAACTCCAATGAGCAGTTCTTC; CDR3aa: CASSADNSNEQFF
d_gene: .; v_gene: TRBV20-1; abundance: .; j_gene: TRBJ2-4; CDR3nt: TGCAGTGCTAGAGATAACTCAGGGAACATTCAGTACTTC; CDR3aa: CSARDNSGNIQYF
d_gene: .; v_gene: TRBV19; abundance: few; j_gene: TRBJ2-1; CDR3nt: TGTGCCACTCCGAAGAGTCAGGCCGACTACAATGAGCAGTTCTTC; CDR3aa: CATPKSQADYNEQFF
d_gene: .; v_gene: TRBV19; abundance: .; j_gene: TRBJ1-5; CDR3nt: TGTGCCAGTCGACCCGGGACAACAAATCAGCCCCAGCATTTT; CDR3aa: CASRPGTTNQPQHF
d_gene: TRBD1; v_gene: TRBV25-1; abundance: few; j_gene: TRBJ1-1; CDR3nt: TGTGCCAGTGGGGACAGGGGGCGGCGGACTGAAGCTTTCTTT; CDR3aa: CASGDRGRRTEAFF
d_gene: TRBD2; v_gene: TRBV7-3; abundance: .; j_gene: TRBJ2-3; CDR3nt: TGTGCCAGCAGCTTAACGTCCCTAGCGGGAGATACGCAGTATTTT; CDR3aa: CASSLTSLAGDTQYF
d_gene: .; v_gene: TRBV12-5; abundance: few; j_gene: TRBJ1-5; CDR3nt: TGTGCTAGTGGTCAAGGACAGAACAATCAGCCCCAGCATTTT; CDR3aa: CASGQGQNNQPQHF
d_gene: .; v_gene: TRBV24-1; abundance: .; j_gene: TRBJ2-1; CDR3nt: TGTGCCACCAGTGTGCGGGACCCCAATGAGCAGTTCTTC; CDR3aa: CATSVRDPNEQFF
d_gene: .; v_gene: TRBV6-2/TRBV6-3; abundance: few; j_gene: TRBJ1-2; CDR3nt: TGTGCCAGCAAAAACCCACGGGGACTTGGCTACACCTTC; CDR3aa: CASKNPRGLGYTF
d_gene: .; v_gene: TRBV18; abundance: .; j_gene: TRBJ2-3; CDR3nt: TGTGCCAGCTCACCACTGAGCGCTGAATACACAGATACGCAGTATTTT; CDR3aa: CASSPLSAEYTDTQYF
d_gene: TRBD1; v_gene: TRBV28; abundance: few; j_gene: TRBJ1-4; CDR3nt: TGTGCCAGCAGTTCAAACCTCCGGGACAGAATTTTT; CDR3aa: CASSSNLRDRIF
d_gene: TRBD2; v_gene: TRBV6-5; abundance: .; j_gene: TRBJ2-1; CDR3nt: TGTGCCAGCAGTTACGGCGGGAGCCTTCGATACAATGAGCAGTTCTTC; CDR3aa: CASSYGGSLRYNEQFF
d_gene: .; v_gene: TRBV2; abundance: few; j_gene: TRBJ2-3; CDR3nt: TGTGCCAGCAGGGCACAGGGTCTGTCAGATACGCAGTATTTT; CDR3aa: CASRAQGLSDTQYF
d_gene: .; v_gene: TRBV12-3/TRBV12-4; abundance: many; j_gene: TRBJ2-5; CDR3nt: TGTGCCAGCAGTTTAGGGCAGCTACAAGAGACCCAGTACTTC; CDR3aa: CASSLGQLQETQYF
d_gene: .; v_gene: TRBV28; abundance: few; j_gene: TRBJ1-2; CDR3nt: TGTGCCAGCAGTTCAACCGGGACGGCTAACTATGGCTACACCTTC; CDR3aa: CASSSTGTANYGYTF
d_gene: .; v_gene: TRBV12-3/TRBV12-4; abundance: .; j_gene: TRBJ1-3; CDR3nt: TGTGCCAGCAGTTCGAACCGGGGCTCTGGAAACACCATATATTTT; CDR3aa: CASSSNRGSGNTIYF
d_gene: .; v_gene: TRBV28; abundance: .; j_gene: TRBJ2-2; CDR3nt: TGTGCCAGCAGTTCCGGAGGAATTTCGAACACCGGGGAGCTGTTTTTT; CDR3aa: CASSSGGISNTGELFF
d_gene: TRBD2; v_gene: TRBV5-1; abundance: once; j_gene: TRBJ2-1; CDR3nt: TGCGCCAGCAGCTTGGCGGGAGGACCAAGTGAGCAGTTCTTC; CDR3aa: CASSLAGGPSEQFF
d_gene: TRBD1; v_gene: TRBV2; abundance: .; j_gene: TRBJ2-1; CDR3nt: TGTGCCAGCAGTGCGGACAGGGGTGATGAGCAGTTCTTC; CDR3aa: CASSADRGDEQFF
d_gene: TRBD2; v_gene: TRBV5-4; abundance: .; j_gene: TRBJ2-7; CDR3nt: TGTGCCAGCAGCTCCCTAGCGGGAGAGAACGAGCAGTACTTC; CDR3aa: CASSSLAGENEQYF
d_gene: .; v_gene: TRBV29-1; abundance: many; j_gene: TRBJ1-5; CDR3nt: TGCAGCGCGCGGACGGGGAGCAATCAGCCCCAGCATTTT; CDR3aa: CSARTGSNQPQHF
d_gene: .; v_gene: TRBV27; abundance: many; j_gene: TRBJ2-3; CDR3nt: TGTGCCAGCAGTTTATCCACACCGTTGGATACGCAGTATTTT; CDR3aa: CASSLSTPLDTQYF
d_gene: .; v_gene: TRBV10-1; abundance: few; j_gene: TRBJ2-1; CDR3nt: TGCGCCAGCAGTGACAATGTGGGAGGAGGCAATGAGCAGTTCTTC; CDR3aa: CASSDNVGGGNEQFF
d_gene: .; v_gene: TRBV28; abundance: .; j_gene: TRBJ1-2; CDR3nt: TGTGCCAGCAGTGGACAGTTCTATGGCTACACCTTC; CDR3aa: CASSGQFYGYTF
d_gene: .; v_gene: TRBV29-1; abundance: .; j_gene: TRBJ2-6; CDR3nt: TGCAGCGCCACTGGACACTCTGGGGCCAACGTCCTGACTTTC; CDR3aa: CSATGHSGANVLTF
d_gene: .; v_gene: TRBV6-2/TRBV6-3; abundance: many; j_gene: TRBJ1-1; CDR3nt: TGTGCCAGCAGTTTCAAAGGAGGGAATACTGAAGCTTTCTTT; CDR3aa: CASSFKGGNTEAFF
d_gene: .; v_gene: TRBV20-1; abundance: few; j_gene: TRBJ2-3; CDR3nt: TGCAGTGCTAAATACGGCGGGCCTACAGATACGCAGTATTTT; CDR3aa: CSAKYGGPTDTQYF
d_gene: TRBD1; v_gene: TRBV4-3; abundance: .; j_gene: TRBJ1-1; CDR3nt: TGCGCCAGCAGCCAAGAGGGACAGGTCAGCACTGAAGCTTTCTTT; CDR3aa: CASSQEGQVSTEAFF
d_gene: .; v_gene: TRBV20-1; abundance: .; j_gene: TRBJ1-1; CDR3nt: TGCAGTGCTAGAGATTCTGCGGAAGTCGGGGTCACTGAAGCTTTCTTT; CDR3aa: CSARDSAEVGVTEAFF
d_gene: TRBD2; v_gene: TRBV7-2; abundance: many; j_gene: TRBJ2-3; CDR3nt: TGTGCCAGCAGCTTATCCGGGAGGGATACGCAGTATTTT; CDR3aa: CASSLSGRDTQYF
d_gene: .; v_gene: TRBV5-1; abundance: .; j_gene: TRBJ2-2; CDR3nt: TGCGCCAGCAGCTTGGGTAGCTCGAACACCGGGGAGCTGTTTTTT; CDR3aa: CASSLGSSNTGELFF
d_gene: .; v_gene: TRBV19; abundance: .; j_gene: TRBJ2-1; CDR3nt: TGTGCCAGTACCGACACGAGCTCCTACAATGAGCAGTTCTTC; CDR3aa: CASTDTSSYNEQFF
d_gene: TRBD1; v_gene: TRBV27; abundance: .; j_gene: TRBJ1-1; CDR3nt: TGTGCCAGCAGTTTATATGGACAGGGTCCTGAAGCTTTCTTT; CDR3aa: CASSLYGQGPEAFF
d_gene: TRBD2; v_gene: TRBV12-3/TRBV12-4; abundance: few; j_gene: TRBJ2-2; CDR3nt: TGTGCCAGCAGTTTATTTGCTAGCGGGACTAACGGGGAGCTGTTTTTT; CDR3aa: CASSLFASGTNGELFF
d_gene: .; v_gene: TRBV12-3/TRBV12-4; abundance: many; j_gene: TRBJ2-4; CDR3nt: TGTGCCAGCAGTTCCCTGGACTTCGCCAAAAACATTCAGTACTTC; CDR3aa: CASSSLDFAKNIQYF
d_gene: .; v_gene: TRBV9; abundance: .; j_gene: TRBJ2-5; CDR3nt: TGTGCCAGCAGCGTAGGCGGGACCGCGGAGACCCAGTACTTC; CDR3aa: CASSVGGTAETQYF
d_gene: TRBD2; v_gene: TRBV4-3; abundance: .; j_gene: TRBJ2-5; CDR3nt: TGCGCCAGCAGCCAAGTGGCTAGCGGGAGTTACCAAGAGACCCAGTACTTC; CDR3aa: CASSQVASGSYQETQYF